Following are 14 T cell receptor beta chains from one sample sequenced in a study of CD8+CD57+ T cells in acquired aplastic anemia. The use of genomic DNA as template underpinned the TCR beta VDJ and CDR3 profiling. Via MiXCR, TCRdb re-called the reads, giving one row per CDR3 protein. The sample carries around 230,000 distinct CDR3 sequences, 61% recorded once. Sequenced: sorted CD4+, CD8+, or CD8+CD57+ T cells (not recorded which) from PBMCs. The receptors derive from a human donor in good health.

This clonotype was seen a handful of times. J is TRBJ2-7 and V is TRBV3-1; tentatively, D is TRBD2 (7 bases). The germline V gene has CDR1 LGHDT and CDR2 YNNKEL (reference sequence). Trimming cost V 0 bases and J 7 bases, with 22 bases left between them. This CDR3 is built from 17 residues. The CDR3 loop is CASSQDPPLGGLGEQYF. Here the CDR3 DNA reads TGTGCCAGCAGCCAAGACCCGCCACTGGGGGGGCTGGGGGAGCAGTACTTC.

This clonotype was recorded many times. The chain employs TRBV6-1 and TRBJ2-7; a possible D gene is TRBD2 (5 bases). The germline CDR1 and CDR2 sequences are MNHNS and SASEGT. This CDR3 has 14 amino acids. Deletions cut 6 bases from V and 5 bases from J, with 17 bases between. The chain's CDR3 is CASSPADGSDEQYF. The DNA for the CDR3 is TGTGCCAGCAGCCCAGCGGACGGGTCCGACGAGCAGTACTTC.

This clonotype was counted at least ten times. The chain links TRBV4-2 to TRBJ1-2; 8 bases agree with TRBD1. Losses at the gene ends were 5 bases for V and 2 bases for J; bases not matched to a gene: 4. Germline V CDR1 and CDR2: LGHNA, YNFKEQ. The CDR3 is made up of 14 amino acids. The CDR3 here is CASSTTGANYGYTF. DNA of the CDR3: TGTGCCAGCAGCACGACAGGGGCGAACTATGGCTACACCTTC.

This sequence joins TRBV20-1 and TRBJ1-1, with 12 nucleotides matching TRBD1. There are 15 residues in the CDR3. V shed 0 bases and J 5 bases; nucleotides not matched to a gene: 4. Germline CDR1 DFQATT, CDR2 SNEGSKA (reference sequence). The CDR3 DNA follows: TGCAGTGCTAGAGATTTGGGACAGGGGGCAACTGAAGCTTTCTTT. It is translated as CSARDLGQGATEAFF.

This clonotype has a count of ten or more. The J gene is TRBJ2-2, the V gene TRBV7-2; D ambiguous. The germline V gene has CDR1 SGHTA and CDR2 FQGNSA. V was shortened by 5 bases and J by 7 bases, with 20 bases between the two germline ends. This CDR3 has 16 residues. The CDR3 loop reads CASSPWEPNTNGELFF. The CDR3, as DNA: TGTGCCAGCAGCCCCTGGGAACCGAACACCAACGGGGAGCTGTTTTTT.

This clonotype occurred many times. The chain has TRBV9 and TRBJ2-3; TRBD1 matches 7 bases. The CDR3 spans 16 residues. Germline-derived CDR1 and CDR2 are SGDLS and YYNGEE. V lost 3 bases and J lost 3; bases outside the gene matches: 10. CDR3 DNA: TGTGCCAGCAGCGCCGAGGGACAGATAAAAACAGATACGCAGTATTTT. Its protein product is CASSAEGQIKTDTQYF.

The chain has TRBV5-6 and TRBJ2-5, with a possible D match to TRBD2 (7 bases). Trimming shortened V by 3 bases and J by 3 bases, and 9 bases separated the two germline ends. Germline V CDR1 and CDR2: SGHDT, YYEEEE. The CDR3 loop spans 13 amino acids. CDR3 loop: CASSWGGEETQYF. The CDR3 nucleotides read TGTGCCAGCAGCTGGGGGGGCGAAGAGACCCAGTACTTC.

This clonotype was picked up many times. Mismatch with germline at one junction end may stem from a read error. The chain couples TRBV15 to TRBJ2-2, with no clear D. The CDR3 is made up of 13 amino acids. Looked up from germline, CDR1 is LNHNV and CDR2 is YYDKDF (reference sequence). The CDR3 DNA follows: TGTGCCACCAGCGGAGACCCAACCGGGGAGCTGTTTTTT. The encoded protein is CATSGDPTGELFF.

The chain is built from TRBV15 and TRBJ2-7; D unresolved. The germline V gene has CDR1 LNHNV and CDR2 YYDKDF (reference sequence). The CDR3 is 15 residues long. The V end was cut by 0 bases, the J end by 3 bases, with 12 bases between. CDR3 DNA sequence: TGTGCCACCAGCAGAGATCTGGGCGGATTCTACGAGCAGTACTTC. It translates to CATSRDLGGFYEQYF.

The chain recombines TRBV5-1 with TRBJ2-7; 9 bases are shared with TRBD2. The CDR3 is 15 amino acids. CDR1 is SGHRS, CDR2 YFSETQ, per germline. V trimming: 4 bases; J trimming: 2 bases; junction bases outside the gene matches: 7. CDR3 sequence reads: CASSVGSGSTYEQYF. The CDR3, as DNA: TGCGCCAGCAGCGTCGGTAGCGGGAGTACCTACGAGCAGTACTTC.

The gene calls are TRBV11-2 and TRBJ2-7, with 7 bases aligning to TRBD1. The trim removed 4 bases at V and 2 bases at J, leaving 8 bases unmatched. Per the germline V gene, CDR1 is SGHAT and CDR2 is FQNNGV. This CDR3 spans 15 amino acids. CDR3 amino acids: CASSYVPQGAYEQYF. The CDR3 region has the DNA TGTGCCAGCAGCTATGTACCCCAGGGGGCCTACGAGCAGTACTTC.

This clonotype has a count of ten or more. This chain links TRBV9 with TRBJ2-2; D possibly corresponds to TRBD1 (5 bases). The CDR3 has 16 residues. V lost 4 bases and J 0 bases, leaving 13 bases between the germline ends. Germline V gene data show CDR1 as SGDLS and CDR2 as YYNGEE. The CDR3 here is CASSSGFLTNTGELFF. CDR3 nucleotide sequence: TGTGCCAGCAGCTCAGGGTTTTTAACGAACACCGGGGAGCTGTTTTTT.

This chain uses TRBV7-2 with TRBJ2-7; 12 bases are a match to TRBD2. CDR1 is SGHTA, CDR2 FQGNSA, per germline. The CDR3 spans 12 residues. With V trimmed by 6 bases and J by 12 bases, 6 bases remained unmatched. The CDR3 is CASSKTSGSRYF. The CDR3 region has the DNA TGTGCCAGCAGTAAGACTAGCGGGAGTCGGTACTTC.

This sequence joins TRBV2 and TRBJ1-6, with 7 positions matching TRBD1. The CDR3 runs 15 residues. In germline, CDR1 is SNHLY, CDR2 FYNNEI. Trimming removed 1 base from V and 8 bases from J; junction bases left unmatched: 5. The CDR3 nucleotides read TGTGCCAGCAGTGAAGGAGGGGGCTGGGATTCACCCCTCCACTTT. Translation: CASSEGGGWDSPLHF.